Following are 4 T cell receptor beta chains from one sample sequenced in a study of siplizumab effects on memory and regulatory T cells. Measured with immunoSEQ multiplex PCR; TCRdb has only the in-frame clones, and not every one. The table lists 70,000 to 90,000 clones, about 87% of them singletons, with around 15% in the top ten. The sequenced sample was CD4+ T cells sorted from blood. Receptor source: a human donor in good health.

The gene calls are TRBV6-5 and TRBJ2-3, with D perhaps TRBD2 (5 bases). The V end was cut by 8 bases, the J end by 2 bases, with 14 bases between. The CDR3 sequence is 14 residues long. Looked up from germline, CDR1 is MNHEY and CDR2 is SVGAGI. CDR3 sequence reads: CASRSRGYTDTQYF. The CDR3 coding sequence is TGTGCCAGCCGGTCCCGCGGGTACACAGATACGCAGTATTTT.

This clone occurred once. This sequence joins TRBV7-9 and TRBJ2-3; the match to TRBD2 covers 7 bases. Germline loops: CDR1 SEHNR, CDR2 FQNEAQ (reference sequence). This CDR3 has 16 amino acids. Unmatched junction bases numbered 4, after V lost 1 base and J lost 0 bases. The CDR3 bases are TGTGCCAGCAGCTTAGTAAGCGGGGAGAGCACAGATACGCAGTATTTT. Its translation: CASSLVSGESTDTQYF.

This clone was seen once. The rearrangement joins TRBV6-1 to TRBJ1-5; 7 bases are shared with TRBD1. This CDR3 spans 15 amino acids. Per germline, CDR1 MNHNS and CDR2 SASEGT. V trimming: 4 bases; J trimming: 2 bases; junction bases outside the gene matches: 5. The CDR3 reads CASSASGGGNQPQHF. The CDR3 bases are TGTGCCAGCAGTGCCTCAGGGGGAGGCAATCAGCCCCAGCATTTT.

V usage is TRBV4-2 and J usage is TRBJ2-7, with 7 positions matching TRBD2. V was clipped by 4 bases and J by 5 bases; unmatched bases: 8. Germline V gives CDR1 LGHNA, CDR2 YNFKEQ. CDR3 length equals 14 residues. The CDR3 loop is CASSPPQRGDEQYF. The CDR3 nucleotides are TGTGCCAGCAGCCCCCCGCAGCGGGGAGACGAGCAGTACTTC.